The next 7 T cell receptor beta chains were all read from a single sample in a study of T cells in Graves' hyperthyroidism and ophthalmopathy. Amplified regions were TCR beta CDR3 sequences from RNA transcripts. HTBI primers drove first-round RT-PCR of the TCR CDR3. TCRdb redid the calling of the multiplex PCR reads with MiXCR, one entry per CDR3 protein. The sample records 600,000 to 900,000 distinct CDR3 sequences, about 16% being singletons. The sequenced sample consisted of blood. Receptors were obtained from a man between 18 and 35 years old with Graves' hyperthyroidism.

This CDR3 is CASSPHGWGHGADTQYF. The CDR3 nucleotides read TGCGCCAGCAGCCCTCACGGCTGGGGACATGGAGCAGATACGCAGTATTTT. The chain employs TRBV4-3 and TRBJ2-3; D possibly corresponds to TRBD1 (6 bases). The germline V gene has CDR1 LGHNA and CDR2 YSLEER. This CDR3 has 17 amino acids. Trimming shortened V by 4 bases and J by 4 bases, and 21 bases separated the two germline ends.

A remark on this clonotype: A much larger clone lies a single base off, so this may be a read error. V is TRBV20-1 and J is TRBJ2-3, with 7 bases identical to TRBD1. This CDR3 is built from 12 residues. In germline, CDR1 is DFQATT, CDR2 SNEGSKA (reference sequence). The DNA for the CDR3 is TGCGGTGCTGTCTACAGGGGAGATACGCAGTATTTT. This codes for CGAVYRGDTQYF.

The gene calls are TRBV7-9 and TRBJ2-3; 9 positions match TRBD1. This CDR3 has 16 residues. The V gene end was trimmed by 3 bases and the J gene end by 4 bases; junction bases not matched to a gene: 8. The V gene's germline CDR1 is SEHNR and CDR2 FQNEAQ (reference sequence). CDR3 in amino acids: CASSFLQGAGADTQYF. The CDR3 DNA follows: TGTGCCAGCAGCTTCCTACAGGGGGCTGGCGCAGATACGCAGTATTTT.

This clonotype came up many times. The chain combines TRBV15 with TRBJ1-6, with no clear D. The CDR3 is made up of 15 amino acids. Germline V lookup: CDR1 LNHNV, CDR2 YYDKDF (reference sequence). Trimming stripped 0 bases from V and 12 bases from J, with 15 bases between. This CDR3 is CATSREGGQIRPLHF. The DNA for the CDR3 is TGTGCCACCAGCAGAGAGGGAGGTCAAATTAGACCCCTCCACTTT.

This clonotype was seen a few times. The chain couples TRBV11-1 to TRBJ1-1; 8 nucleotides align to TRBD1. Germline lookup yields CDR1 SGHAT and CDR2 FQDESV (reference sequence). Germline trimming cut 4 bases from V and 2 bases from J; bases unmatched to any gene: 6. The CDR3 runs to 15 residues. The CDR3 here is CASSSSGGGNTEAFF. The CDR3, as DNA: TGTGCCAGCAGCTCCTCAGGGGGCGGAAACACTGAAGCTTTCTTT.

The CDR3 loop reads CATSRDPLRARNEQFF. The CDR3 DNA follows: TGTGCCACCAGCAGAGATCCACTAAGGGCGAGGAATGAGCAGTTCTTC. This sequence joins TRBV15 and TRBJ2-1, with D unresolved. V lost 0 bases, J lost 7 bases, and 16 bases lay in between. Looked up from germline, CDR1 is LNHNV and CDR2 is YYDKDF (reference sequence). This CDR3 spans 16 amino acids.

This chain uses TRBV2 with TRBJ2-7; D is perhaps TRBD1 (6 bases). Trimming shortened V by 5 bases and J by 3 bases, and 17 bases separated the two germline ends. Germline lookup yields CDR1 SNHLY and CDR2 FYNNEI. The CDR3 has 15 residues. In DNA form, the CDR3 reads TGTGCCAGCAGTCGTGGGCTAGGGGGAAACTACGAGCAGTACTTC. It encodes CASSRGLGGNYEQYF. Full variable domain (outside the CDR3, taken from reference TRBV2 and TRBJ2-7): EPEVTQTPSHQVTQMGQEVILRCVPISNHLYFYWYRQILGQKVEFLVSFYNNEISEKSEIFDDQFSVERPDGSNFTLKIRSTKLEDSAMYFCASSRGLGGNYEQYFGPGTRLTVT.